The 27 T cell receptor beta chains in this list originate from one sample, sequenced in a study of blood T cell repertoires in COVID-19. Only in-frame clones appear in the TCRdb table, and some are missing; sequencing was by immunoSEQ multiplex PCR. The table records roughly 200,000 clones, 82% of them present only once. The sample was PBMCs or T cells enriched from blood (not recorded which). The source of these receptors is a man between 35 and 55 years old who had recovered from COVID-19.

The chain employs TRBV27 and TRBJ2-7, with D possibly TRBD1 on 6 matching bases. Germline lookup yields CDR1 MNHEY and CDR2 SMNVEV (reference sequence). Trimming removed 10 bases at V and 4 bases at J, with 20 bases between. The CDR3 has 14 amino acids. The CDR3 sequence: CATSPGHLIYEQYF. In DNA, the CDR3 is TGTGCCACCAGCCCGGGACACCTAATTTACGAGCAGTACTTC.

This clone was seen a few times. The rearrangement uses TRBV27 and TRBJ2-1; 12 bases fit TRBD1. CDR3 length: 19 amino acids. Germline V gives CDR1 MNHEY, CDR2 SMNVEV (reference sequence). V lost 5 bases and J lost 0; bases outside the gene matches: 11. The CDR3 nucleotides read TGTGCCAGCAGTGCGCCGGGACAGGGGGCGGGAAGCTCCTACAATGAGCAGTTCTTC. This encodes CASSAPGQGAGSSYNEQFF.

This rearrangement joins TRBV7-2 to TRBJ1-2, with 9 bases lining up with TRBD1. The germline gives CDR1 SGHTA, CDR2 FQGNSA. Trimming removed 2 bases from V and 8 bases from J; junction bases left unmatched: 9. This CDR3 comprises 15 residues. This CDR3 is CASSLLLGQGGGYTF. The CDR3 bases are TGTGCCAGCAGCTTACTTCTGGGACAGGGTGGGGGCTACACCTTC.

The CDR3: CASSHVRGGAGTEAFF. CDR3 DNA sequence: TGTGCCAGCAGCCATGTAAGAGGGGGGGCCGGCACTGAAGCTTTCTTT. This chain joins TRBV3-1 (or the pseudogene TRBV3-2) and TRBJ1-1; weak D call: TRBD1 (6 bases). CDR3 length: 16 residues. CDR1 and CDR2 from the germline V gene are LGHDT and YNNKEL (reference sequence). The V gene lost 3 bases and the J gene lost 4 bases, with 18 bases spanning the gap.

The chain employs TRBV3-1 (or the pseudogene TRBV3-2) and TRBJ2-1; D might be TRBD2 (6 bases). Trimming took off 9 bases at V and 6 bases at J, with 12 bases between the two ends. Germline V gives CDR1 LGHDT, CDR2 YNNKEL (reference sequence). This CDR3 has 12 amino acids. The CDR3 region is CARISGSNEQFF. The CDR3 nucleotides read TGTGCCAGGATCTCCGGGAGCAATGAGCAGTTCTTC.

This clone was recorded once. The chain employs TRBV18 and TRBJ1-5, with D maybe TRBD1 (5 bases). V was shortened by 3 bases and J by 5 bases, with 11 bases between the two germline ends. Germline assignment: CDR1 KGHSH and CDR2 LQKENI. The CDR3 has 14 residues. CDR3 bases: TGTGCCAGCTCACCGAGGAGGGGCGATCAGCCCCAGCATTTT. This sequence encodes CASSPRRGDQPQHF.

V gene TRBV19 combines with J gene TRBJ1-5; D gene uncertain. The CDR3 sequence is 16 residues long. V gave up 7 bases and J gave up 2 bases, with 18 bases separating them. CDR1 LNHDA and CDR2 SQIVND come from the germline V gene (reference sequence). In DNA form, the CDR3 reads TGTGCCAGTACTCTAGGAAGCGGCGGGCGCAATCAGCCCCAGCATTTT. Translated, it gives CASTLGSGGRNQPQHF.

The V gene is TRBV28, the J gene TRBJ2-7, with 9 bases that match TRBD1. CDR3 size: 15 residues. V lost 7 bases to trimming and J lost 5 bases; unmatched junction nucleotides: 12. Germline loops: CDR1 MDHEN, CDR2 SYDVKM. The CDR3 spells CASTAWGTGRNEQYF. The CDR3 DNA sequence: TGTGCCAGCACCGCTTGGGGGACAGGGCGGAACGAGCAGTACTTC.

The J gene is TRBJ2-1, the V gene TRBV7-8; TRBD2 matches 13 bases. The CDR3 length is 16 residues. Germline CDR1 and CDR2: SGHVS and FQNEAQ. V lost 5 bases, J lost 6 bases, and 7 bases stayed unmatched. CDR3 in amino acids: CASSAGTSGTFNEQFF. In DNA form, the CDR3 reads TGTGCCAGCAGCGCCGGGACTAGCGGGACCTTCAATGAGCAGTTCTTC.

The J gene is TRBJ2-1, the V gene TRBV9, with 11 bases fitting TRBD1. In germline, CDR1 is SGDLS, CDR2 YYNGEE. The CDR3 is 17 amino acids. J lost 1 base, V lost 4 bases, and 7 bases had no gene match. The CDR3 nucleotides read TGTGCCAGCAGCCCGTGGACAGGGGGCCCTTCCTACAATGAGCAGTTCTTC. Amino acids: CASSPWTGGPSYNEQFF.

The rearrangement links TRBV2 to TRBJ2-1; 7 nucleotides align to TRBD2. Germline CDR1 reads SNHLY; CDR2 reads FYNNEI. This CDR3 is 15 amino acids long. V trimming: 3 bases; J trimming: 0 bases; junction bases outside the gene matches: 2. The DNA of the CDR3 is TGTGCCAGCAGTGACGGCGGGAGCTCCTACAATGAGCAGTTCTTC. This translates into CASSDGGSSYNEQFF.

The rearrangement joins TRBV28 to TRBJ1-3; D might be TRBD1 (5 bases). V was clipped by 6 bases and J by 1 base, with 13 bases between them. Germline V gives CDR1 MDHEN, CDR2 SYDVKM. The CDR3 totals 15 residues. CDR3 in DNA: TGTGCCAGCAGCCCTGATTCAGGGTCTGGAAACACCATATATTTT. Translating it yields CASSPDSGSGNTIYF.

The V gene is TRBV7-6, the J gene TRBJ1-1, with 8 nucleotides matching TRBD1. The CDR3 spans 14 residues. Germline assignment: CDR1 SGHVS and CDR2 FNYEAQ. The junction had 4 bases not matched to a gene; V was cut back by 6 bases and J by 1 base. CDR3 region: CASSFGQGNTEAFF. The CDR3 DNA reads as TGTGCCAGCAGTTTTGGACAGGGGAACACTGAAGCTTTCTTT.

The J gene is TRBJ2-1, the V gene TRBV27; D gene unclear. Germline V gene data show CDR1 as MNHEY and CDR2 as SMNVEV (reference sequence). Trimming cost V 3 bases and J 2 bases, with 14 bases left between them. CDR3 size: 16 residues. The CDR3 loop is CASSFPGLGPYNEQFF. The CDR3 bases are TGTGCCAGCAGTTTTCCTGGCCTTGGTCCCTACAATGAGCAGTTCTTC.

This rearrangement joins TRBV10-2 to TRBJ2-5; D perhaps matches TRBD2 (6 bases). Germline CDR1 reads WSHSY; CDR2 reads SAAADI. V lost 3 bases and J lost 5, with 10 bases in between. This CDR3 has 13 amino acids. CDR3 DNA: TGCGCCAGCAGTGAATACCGGGGGGAGACCCAGTACTTC. Its translation is CASSEYRGETQYF.

The CDR3 nucleotides are TGTGCCAGCAAAGGACAGTACACTGAAGCTTTCTTT. Translating gives CASKGQYTEAFF. The chain carries TRBV25-1 and TRBJ1-1, with D possibly being TRBD1 (6 bases). V was trimmed by 7 bases and J by 3 bases, leaving 9 bases between them. The CDR3 covers 12 residues. Germline CDR1 MGHDK, CDR2 SYGVNS.

The CDR3 sequence: CASSSGVPKVGELFF. CDR3 bases: TGCGCCAGCAGCAGCGGGGTCCCGAAAGTCGGGGAGCTGTTTTTT. The genes are TRBV5-1 and TRBJ2-2; 7 bases map to TRBD2. V lost 4 bases, J lost 7 bases, and 10 bases stayed unmatched. This CDR3 has 15 amino acids. Germline V CDR1 and CDR2: SGHRS, YFSETQ. The full variable domain, completed using reference TRBV5-1 and TRBJ2-2, is KAGVTQTPRYLIKTRGQQVTLSCSPISGHRSVSWYQQTPGQGLQFLFEYFSETQRNKGNFPGRFSGRQFSNSRSEMNVSTLELGDSALYLCASSSGVPKVGELFFGEGSRLTVL.

The rearrangement joins TRBV6-5 to TRBJ1-2, with D unresolved. Deletions cut 2 bases from V and 0 bases from J, with 10 bases between. The V gene's germline CDR1 is MNHEY and CDR2 SVGAGI. The CDR3 has 15 amino acids. This CDR3 is CASSYGRTTNYGYTF. CDR3 DNA sequence: TGTGCCAGCAGTTACGGTAGGACTACTAACTATGGCTACACCTTC.

J is TRBJ1-2 and V is TRBV5-4; no clear D gene. Per germline, CDR1 SGHNT and CDR2 YYREEE (reference sequence). The CDR3 is 15 residues long. The ends were cut back, 0 bases at V and 7 bases at J, with 16 bases in the middle. CDR3 coding DNA: TGTGCCAGCAGCTTGGGTGGAGGGTCCATATCTGGCTACACCTTC. This sequence encodes CASSLGGGSISGYTF.

V usage is TRBV6-2 or TRBV6-3 and J usage is TRBJ2-1, with 9 bases lining up with TRBD2. CDR3 length equals 15 residues. Trimming cost V 4 bases and J 8 bases; bases outside gene matches: 9. Germline V gene data show CDR1 as MNHEY and CDR2 as SVGEGT. CDR3 region: CASSSYSGSPDEQFF. CDR3 in DNA: TGTGCCAGCAGTTCCTATAGCGGGAGCCCCGATGAGCAGTTCTTC.

The chain joins TRBV4-3 to TRBJ1-4; 7 bases align to TRBD1. The CDR3 has 17 residues. V was clipped by 0 bases and J by 4 bases; unmatched bases: 8. Germline CDR1 reads LGHNA; CDR2 reads YSLEER. DNA of the CDR3: TGCGCCAGCAGCCAAGACGCAGGGGGTCTCTTTAATGAAAAACTGTTTTTT. It translates to CASSQDAGGLFNEKLFF.

This clone was found once. The rearrangement joins TRBV14 to TRBJ1-2; weak D call: TRBD1 (6 bases). The CDR3 spans 14 residues. Germline V gives CDR1 SGHDN, CDR2 FVKESK. Between the trimmed V and J ends, which lost 4 bases and 4 bases, there was a span of 13 bases. The CDR3 loop reads CASSLQGWGYGYTF. The CDR3 DNA follows: TGTGCCAGCAGCCTACAGGGTTGGGGCTATGGCTACACCTTC.

This clone was counted between two and nine times. The rearrangement joins TRBV18 to TRBJ1-5; TRBD1 matches 7 bases. Germline V gene sequence: CDR1 KGHSH, CDR2 LQKENI. The V segment lost 6 bases and the J segment 7 bases; nucleotides outside the gene matches: 15. The CDR3 is made up of 16 amino acids. CDR3 region: CASSLVETGTGQPQHF. The CDR3, as DNA: TGTGCCAGCTCCTTGGTCGAGACAGGGACCGGGCAGCCCCAGCATTTT.

The rearrangement uses TRBV9 and TRBJ1-6, with TRBD1 identical over 7 bases. Germline trimming cut 4 bases from V and 7 bases from J; bases unmatched to any gene: 8. The CDR3 covers 15 residues. Germline V gene data show CDR1 as SGDLS and CDR2 as YYNGEE. Here the CDR3 reads CASSSQTGNNSPLHF. DNA of the CDR3: TGTGCCAGCAGCTCACAGACAGGGAACAATTCACCCCTCCACTTT. Filled out from reference TRBV9 and TRBJ1-6, the complete variable domain reads DSGVTQTPKHLITATGQRVTLRCSPRSGDLSVYWYQQSLDQGLQFLIQYYNGEERAKGNILERFSAQQFPDLHSELNLSSLELGDSALYFCASSSQTGNNSPLHFGNGTRLTVT.

This clone occurred a few times. This chain uses TRBV19 with TRBJ1-2, with 8 positions matching TRBD1. The length of the CDR3 is 18 residues. With V trimmed by 5 bases and J by 2 bases, 16 bases remained unmatched. Germline values: CDR1 LNHDA, CDR2 SQIVND (reference sequence). CDR3 DNA sequence: TGTGCCAGTAGTCTCCGGACAGGGTGGTTTCTCCGAAACTATGGCTACACCTTC. Its protein is CASSLRTGWFLRNYGYTF.

The V call is TRBV9, the J call TRBJ2-1, with 11 nucleotides matching TRBD2. The CDR3 has 16 amino acids. The V and J ends lost 4 bases and 6 bases, in that order; junction bases with no gene match: 9. Germline V gives CDR1 SGDLS, CDR2 YYNGEE. The CDR3 DNA follows: TGTGCCAGCAGCTCGTTAGCGGGAGGGCCTCCCAATGAGCAGTTCTTC. This gives the protein CASSSLAGGPPNEQFF.

V gene TRBV6-1 combines with J gene TRBJ1-1; 9 bases fit TRBD1. Losses at the gene ends were 3 bases for V and 4 bases for J; bases not matched to a gene: 6. The CDR3 loop spans 15 amino acids. Germline-derived CDR1 and CDR2 are MNHNS and SASEGT. In DNA, the CDR3 is TGTGCCAGCAGTGATTACAGGGGGCGAGGCACTGAAGCTTTCTTT. Its protein product is CASSDYRGRGTEAFF.